This entry lists 28 T cell receptor beta chains sequenced from one sample in a study of T cells after yellow fever vaccination. Via MiXCR, TCRdb re-called the 5' RACE reads, giving one row per CDR3 protein. The sample consists of more than 300,000 distinct CDR3 sequences, approximately 4.3% of them appearing once. The starting material was PBMCs, obtained 15 days after the yellow fever booster vaccination. These receptors were obtained from a man aged 18 to 30 who received the YFV17D yellow fever vaccine.

This clonotype appeared many times. The chain joins TRBV5-1 to TRBJ2-3, with D perhaps TRBD2 (6 bases). The germline gives CDR1 SGHRS, CDR2 YFSETQ. V lost 2 bases and J lost 4, with 17 bases in between. The CDR3 has 16 amino acids. CDR3 loop: CASSLGPGEGSDTQYF. The CDR3 coding sequence is TGCGCCAGCAGCTTAGGTCCGGGGGAAGGATCAGATACGCAGTATTTT.

The gene calls are TRBV5-1 and TRBJ2-3, with unresolved D. The CDR3 spans 15 residues. V lost 4 bases to trimming and J lost 1 base, with 13 bases between them. Germline V gene data show CDR1 as SGHRS and CDR2 as YFSETQ. The CDR3 nucleotides are TGCGCCAGCAGCCCGACCGACGGCCGCACAGATACGCAGTATTTT. Protein product: CASSPTDGRTDTQYF.

The chain couples TRBV3-1 to TRBJ2-7; 10 bases line up with TRBD1. Germline CDR1 is LGHDT and CDR2 is YNNKEL (reference sequence). Unmatched junction bases numbered 9, after V lost 4 bases and J lost 6 bases. This CDR3 spans 15 amino acids. The CDR3, as DNA: TGTGCCAGCAGCCGGAAGGACAGGGGGGCTCTCGAGCAGTACTTC. Amino acids: CASSRKDRGALEQYF.

This rearrangement joins TRBV28 to TRBJ2-5; possibly TRBD1 for D (5 bases). Germline assignment: CDR1 MDHEN and CDR2 SYDVKM. The CDR3 loop spans 15 amino acids. V shed 5 bases and J shed 4 bases, with 17 bases lying between them. In nucleotides, the CDR3 is TGTGCCAGCAGTATCGCGACAGTTTACTCAGAGACCCAGTACTTC. Translation gives CASSIATVYSETQYF.

This clonotype was counted ten times or more. The chain couples TRBV4-2 to TRBJ2-7; no clear D. Trimming shortened V by 1 base and J by 7 bases, and 11 bases separated the two germline ends. The V gene's germline CDR1 is LGHNA and CDR2 YNFKEQ. The CDR3 spans 13 residues. CDR3 sequence: CASSQGVASEQYV. CDR3 nucleotide sequence: TGTGCCAGCAGCCAAGGCGTCGCGAGTGAGCAGTACGTC.

This clonotype showed up just a few times. The chain couples TRBV29-1 to TRBJ1-2; tentatively, D is TRBD1 (5 bases). There are 15 residues in the CDR3. CDR1 is SQVTM and CDR2 is ANQGSEA in the germline V gene. Deletions cut 5 bases from V and 0 bases from J, with 16 bases between. Here the CDR3 reads CSVWVGQHPNYGYTF. The DNA for the CDR3 is TGCAGCGTTTGGGTGGGGCAGCATCCTAACTATGGCTACACCTTC. The full variable domain, completed using reference TRBV29-1 and TRBJ1-2, is SAVISQKPSRDICQRGTSLTIQCQVDSQVTMMFWYRQQPGQSLTLIATANQGSEATYESGFVIDKFPISRPNLTFSTLTVSNMSPEDSSIYLCSVWVGQHPNYGYTFGSGTRLTVV.

This clonotype was counted between two and nine times. The chain carries TRBV4-2 and TRBJ2-5; 8 nucleotides agree with TRBD1. The CDR3 has 19 residues. Per the germline V gene, CDR1 is LGHNA and CDR2 is YNFKEQ. J gave up 7 bases and V 4 bases, and 23 bases lay outside the gene matches. The DNA of the CDR3 is TGTGCCAGCAGCCCAGGGGGCCTCGGTTTTCGCGGGGTACTTAGGACCCAGTACTTC. Protein product: CASSPGGLGFRGVLRTQYF.

This clonotype has a count of ten or more. The genes are TRBV20-1 and TRBJ2-4, with D perhaps given as TRBD1 or TRBD2 (5 bases each). The CDR3 extends over 16 amino acids. Trimming took 1 base from V and 2 from J, leaving 15 bases between them. The germline V gene encodes CDR1 DFQATT and CDR2 SNEGSKA (reference sequence). The CDR3 DNA reads as TGCAGTGCTAGAGGGGCTAGTTCGGGACCCAAAAACATTCAGTACTTC. As protein: CSARGASSGPKNIQYF.

This clonotype was seen at least ten times. The V call is TRBV20-1, the J call TRBJ2-3, with TRBD2 matching 9 bases. This CDR3 is built from 15 residues. V trimming: 6 bases; J trimming: 3 bases; junction bases outside the gene matches: 10. Per germline, CDR1 DFQATT and CDR2 SNEGSKA (reference sequence). CDR3 nucleotides: TGCAGTGCCAACATTGGCGGGGGGGCAACAGATACGCAGTATTTT. Translating it yields CSANIGGGATDTQYF.

This clonotype was seen repeatedly, ten times or more. This rearrangement joins TRBV2 to TRBJ2-1, with 10 nucleotides matching TRBD2. Trimming removed 0 bases from V and 9 bases from J; junction bases left unmatched: 8. The CDR3 is 16 residues long. Germline lookup yields CDR1 SNHLY and CDR2 FYNNEI. In DNA form, the CDR3 reads TGTGCCAGCAGTGAAGCGCGGCTAGCGGGGGTTCGTGAGCAGTTCTTC. It yields the protein CASSEARLAGVREQFF.

This clonotype has a count of ten or more. The chain recombines TRBV4-2 with TRBJ2-7; 7 nucleotides line up with TRBD1. V shed 5 bases, J shed 2 bases, and the junction held 9 bases outside the gene matches. There are 15 residues in the CDR3. In germline, CDR1 is LGHNA, CDR2 YNFKEQ. CDR3 protein: CASSNTRDSPYEQYF. As DNA, the CDR3 is TGTGCCAGCAGCAACACCCGGGACAGTCCCTACGAGCAGTACTTC.

The V call is TRBV12-3 or TRBV12-4, the J call TRBJ1-2; TRBD1 agrees at 10 bases. Losses at the gene ends were 2 bases for V and 4 bases for J; bases not matched to a gene: 7. The CDR3 extends over 16 amino acids. This CDR3 is CASSLSGQGPGYGYTF. DNA for the CDR3: TGTGCCAGCAGTTTATCGGGACAGGGGCCTGGCTATGGCTACACCTTC.

This clonotype was counted ten times or more. Relative to the germline gene, one junction end is altered; a read error may explain this. The V and J genes are TRBV7-7 and TRBJ1-2; no reliable D call. The CDR3 length is 12 residues. CDR1 SSHAT and CDR2 FNYEAQ come from the germline V gene (reference sequence). CDR3 amino acids: CASSLALYGYTF. The CDR3 DNA is TGTGCTAGCAGCTTAGCCCTTTATGGCTACACCTTC. The whole variable domain, filled in from reference TRBV7-7 and TRBJ1-2, reads GAGVSQSPRYKVTKRGQDVTLRCDPISSHATLYWYQQALGQGPEFLTYFNYEAQPDKSGLPSDRFSAERPEGSISTLTIQRTEQRDSAMYRCASSLALYGYTFGSGTRLTVV.

The gene calls are TRBV27 and TRBJ1-1, with 8 bases identical to TRBD1. V was clipped by 5 bases and J by 5 bases; unmatched bases: 7. Germline values: CDR1 MNHEY, CDR2 SMNVEV (reference sequence). The CDR3 covers 14 residues. CDR3 region: CASSIGQGRTEAFF. The CDR3 DNA follows: TGTGCCAGCAGTATCGGACAGGGTAGAACTGAAGCTTTCTTT.

This clonotype was observed many times. This sequence joins TRBV2 and TRBJ1-6; D gene ambiguous. The V end lost 10 bases, the J end lost 7 bases, and 8 bases lay between the germline ends. This CDR3 is built from 11 residues. CDR1 is SNHLY and CDR2 is FYNNEI in the germline V gene. The chain's CDR3 is CATAGNSPLHF. In nucleotides, the CDR3 is TGTGCCACTGCGGGCAATTCACCCCTCCACTTT.

This clonotype was counted at least ten times. The V and J genes are TRBV4-1 and TRBJ2-4, with unresolved D. CDR1 and CDR2 (germline): MGHRA, YSYEKL. This CDR3 has 14 residues. Trimming left V 6 bases short and J 5 bases short, with 14 bases between. CDR3 in DNA: TGCGCCAGCAGTTGGACGAGGCTCGAAAACATTCAGTACTTC. Translated, it gives CASSWTRLENIQYF.

In this sample, this clonotype turned up many times. The V call is TRBV6-1, the J call TRBJ1-5, with D possibly matching TRBD1 (5 bases). Germline V lookup: CDR1 MNHNS, CDR2 SASEGT. V was pared by 6 bases and J by 0 bases, with 15 bases between. CDR3 size: 16 residues. The CDR3 here is CASRYGHPYSNQPQHF. The CDR3 coding sequence is TGTGCCAGCAGATACGGACACCCTTATAGCAATCAGCCCCAGCATTTT.

This clonotype has more than one count but fewer than ten. The rearrangement joins TRBV5-1 to TRBJ2-7; possibly TRBD2 for D (6 bases). The CDR3 sequence is 14 residues long. CDR1 is SGHRS and CDR2 is YFSETQ in the germline V gene. The V end lost 0 bases, the J end lost 4 bases, and 11 bases lay between the germline ends. The DNA of the CDR3 is TGCGCCAGCAGCTTGGGACTAGGCCCATACGAGCAGTACGTC. This codes for CASSLGLGPYEQYV.

V is TRBV7-2 and J is TRBJ2-7, with unresolved D. The V and J ends lost 1 base and 0 bases respectively, with 7 bases between them. This CDR3 contains 14 residues. The V gene's germline CDR1 is SGHTA and CDR2 FQGNSA. The DNA for the CDR3 is TGTGCCAGCAGCTTAGGTCTGACCTCCTACGAGCAGTACGTC. Protein: CASSLGLTSYEQYV.

This clonotype was seen repeatedly, ten times or more. This sequence joins TRBV20-1 and TRBJ2-3, with D unclear. The V gene's germline CDR1 is DFQATT and CDR2 SNEGSKA (reference sequence). V gave up 0 bases and J gave up 6 bases, with 10 bases separating them. The CDR3 length is 13 residues. The CDR3 here is CSAREEPRDTQYF. DNA for the CDR3: TGCAGTGCTAGAGAGGAACCGAGGGATACGCAGTATTTT.

The V gene is TRBV12-3 or TRBV12-4, the J gene TRBJ2-4; D may match TRBD1 or TRBD2 (5 bases each). V shed 0 bases and J shed 7 bases, with 10 bases lying between them. The CDR3 covers 14 residues. The CDR3 DNA is TGTGCCAGCAGTTTAGCTGGGGGTATGAACATTCAGTACTTC. It specifies CASSLAGGMNIQYF.

This clonotype was seen a few times. The conserved phenylalanine or tryptophan normally closing the CDR3 is absent here, so this likely arose from a read error. No DNA is shown, since the ends of the CDR3 on it are uncertain; the CDR3 is the one TCRdb lists. The chain joins TRBV4-2 to TRBJ1-6; the table assigns TRBD1, which was not confirmed against the DNA. Germline V lookup: CDR1 LGHNA, CDR2 YNFKEQ. The CDR3 contains 9 residues when both ends are counted. This CDR3 reads CASSQAQGV.

The chain is built from TRBV15 and TRBJ2-5; 8 bases are a match to TRBD1. Germline V gene sequence: CDR1 LNHNV, CDR2 YYDKDF (reference sequence). The length of the CDR3 is 17 residues. With V trimmed by 3 bases and J by 5 bases, 14 bases remained unmatched. The CDR3 loop reads CATSSRPGQAVRETQYF. DNA of the CDR3: TGTGCCACCAGCAGTAGACCGGGACAGGCGGTTCGGGAGACCCAGTACTTC.

This clonotype came up a few times. The genes are TRBV7-6 and TRBJ2-1, with TRBD2 as a possible D gene (7 bases). Germline V CDR1 and CDR2: SGHVS, FNYEAQ. The CDR3 covers 14 residues. V was pared by 1 base and J by 9 bases, with 13 bases between. The CDR3 spells CASSLGTGRGEQFF. Written as DNA, the CDR3 is TGTGCCAGCAGCTTAGGTACAGGGAGGGGTGAGCAGTTCTTC.

This clonotype was counted at least ten times. The chain has TRBV3-1 and TRBJ2-5; D is perhaps TRBD2 (5 bases). V lost 4 bases to trimming and J lost 0 bases, with 15 bases between them. CDR3 length: 16 amino acids. Germline V gene sequence: CDR1 LGHDT, CDR2 YNNKEL (reference sequence). CDR3 protein: CASSLRTDSYQETQYF. Here the CDR3 DNA reads TGTGCCAGCAGCCTGAGGACGGACTCGTACCAAGAGACCCAGTACTTC.

The CDR3: CASSPGSDPEAFF. CDR3 coding DNA: TGCGCCAGCAGCCCAGGGTCGGATCCTGAAGCTTTCTTT. V usage is TRBV5-1 and J usage is TRBJ1-1, with D possibly matching TRBD1 (5 bases). Trimming took 4 bases from V and 6 from J, leaving 13 bases between them. The CDR3 consists of 13 residues. In germline, CDR1 is SGHRS, CDR2 YFSETQ.

This clonotype showed up many times. The V call is TRBV7-7, the J call TRBJ1-4; unclear D gene. Germline lookup yields CDR1 SSHAT and CDR2 FNYEAQ (reference sequence). The CDR3 extends over 15 amino acids. Trimming cost V 5 bases and J 0 bases, with 10 bases left between them. CDR3 in DNA: TGTGCCAGCAGCCCTAGCGGGGCAACTAATGAAAAACTGTTTTTT. It yields the protein CASSPSGATNEKLFF.

This clonotype was found many times. V gene TRBV6-5 combines with J gene TRBJ2-2; no definite D call. CDR1 MNHEY and CDR2 SVGAGI come from the germline V gene. V was pared by 10 bases and J by 6 bases, with 12 bases between. The CDR3 runs 12 residues. The CDR3 loop is CATRRWSGELFF. In DNA, the CDR3 is TGTGCCACCAGGCGATGGTCCGGGGAGCTGTTTTTT.